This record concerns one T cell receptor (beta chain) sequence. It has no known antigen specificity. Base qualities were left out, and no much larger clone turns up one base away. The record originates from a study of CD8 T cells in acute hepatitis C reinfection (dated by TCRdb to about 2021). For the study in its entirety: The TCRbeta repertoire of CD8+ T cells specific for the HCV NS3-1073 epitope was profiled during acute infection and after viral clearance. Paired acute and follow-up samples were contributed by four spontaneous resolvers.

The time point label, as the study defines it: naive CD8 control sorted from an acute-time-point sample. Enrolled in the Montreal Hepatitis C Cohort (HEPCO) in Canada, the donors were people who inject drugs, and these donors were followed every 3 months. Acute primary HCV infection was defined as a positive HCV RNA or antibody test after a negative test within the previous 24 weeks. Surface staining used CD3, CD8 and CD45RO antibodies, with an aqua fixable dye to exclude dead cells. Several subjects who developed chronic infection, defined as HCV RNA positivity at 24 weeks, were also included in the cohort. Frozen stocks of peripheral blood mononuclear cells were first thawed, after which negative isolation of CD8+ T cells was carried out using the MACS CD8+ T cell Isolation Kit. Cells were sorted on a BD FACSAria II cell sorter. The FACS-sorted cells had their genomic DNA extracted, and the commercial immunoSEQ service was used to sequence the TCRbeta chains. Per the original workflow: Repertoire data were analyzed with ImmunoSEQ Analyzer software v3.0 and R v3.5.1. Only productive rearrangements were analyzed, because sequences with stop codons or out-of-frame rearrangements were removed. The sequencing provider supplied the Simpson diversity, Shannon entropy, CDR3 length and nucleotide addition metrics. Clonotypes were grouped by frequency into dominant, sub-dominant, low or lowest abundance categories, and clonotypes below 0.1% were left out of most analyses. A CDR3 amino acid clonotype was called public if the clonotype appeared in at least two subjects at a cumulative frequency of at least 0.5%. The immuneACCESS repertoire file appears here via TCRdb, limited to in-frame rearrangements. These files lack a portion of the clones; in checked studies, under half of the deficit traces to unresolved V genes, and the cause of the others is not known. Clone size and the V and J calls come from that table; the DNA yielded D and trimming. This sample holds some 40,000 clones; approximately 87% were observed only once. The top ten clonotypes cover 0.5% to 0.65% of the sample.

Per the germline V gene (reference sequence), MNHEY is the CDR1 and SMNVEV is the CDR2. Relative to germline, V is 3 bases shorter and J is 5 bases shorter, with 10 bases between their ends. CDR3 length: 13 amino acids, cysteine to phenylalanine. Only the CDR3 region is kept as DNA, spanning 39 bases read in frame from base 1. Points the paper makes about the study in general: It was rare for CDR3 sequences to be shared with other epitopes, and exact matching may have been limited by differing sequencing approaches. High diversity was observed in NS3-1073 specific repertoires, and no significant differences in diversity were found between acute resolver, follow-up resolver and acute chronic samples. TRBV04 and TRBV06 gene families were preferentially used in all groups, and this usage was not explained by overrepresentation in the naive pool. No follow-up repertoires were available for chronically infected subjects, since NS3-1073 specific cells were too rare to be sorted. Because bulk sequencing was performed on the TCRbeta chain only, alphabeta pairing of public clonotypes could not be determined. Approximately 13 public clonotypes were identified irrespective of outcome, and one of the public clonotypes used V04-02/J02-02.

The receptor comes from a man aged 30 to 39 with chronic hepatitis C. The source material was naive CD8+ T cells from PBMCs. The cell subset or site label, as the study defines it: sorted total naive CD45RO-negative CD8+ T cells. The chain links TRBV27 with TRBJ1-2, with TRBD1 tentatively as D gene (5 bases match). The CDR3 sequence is CASSFGARYGYTF. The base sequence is TGTGCCAGCAGTTTCGGGGCGCGATATGGCTACACCTTC.